This T cell receptor (beta chain) comes out of a study of T cell repertoires in cytomegalovirus infection. The overall study: Use of recently identified HLA-C-restricted and well-studied HLA-B-restricted CMV epitopes was part of the study. Both a matching HLA type and CMV infection were indicated by public TCR beta signatures. Study-level results: Clonotypes of TCR beta that were HLA-C-restricted and CMV-specific dominated the ex vivo response.

MiXCR, run by TCRdb on the reads, gives a single entry per CDR3 protein. The sample carries 40,000 to 55,000 distinct CDR3 sequences, around 23% recorded once. Germline V gene lookup returns CDR1 SGHDN and CDR2 FVKESK. The CDR3 length is 16 residues. The V gene lost 4 bases and the J gene lost 2 bases, with 16 bases spanning the gap. This clonotype was seen a few times. Its specificity is unknown. The sequencing here drew on CD8+ T cells from cultured PBMCs, taken from culture after CMV antigen stimulation. The rearrangement joins TRBV14 to TRBJ2-3; a weak D match, TRBD1 (5 bases). This clonotype was obtained from a human donor in good health (CMV status not recorded). Some clones in this sample may be carry-over from other donors' samples. This CDR3 is CASSLRAKGNTDTQYF. DNA for the CDR3: TGTGCCAGCAGCCTAAGGGCGAAGGGGAACACAGATACGCAGTATTTT.